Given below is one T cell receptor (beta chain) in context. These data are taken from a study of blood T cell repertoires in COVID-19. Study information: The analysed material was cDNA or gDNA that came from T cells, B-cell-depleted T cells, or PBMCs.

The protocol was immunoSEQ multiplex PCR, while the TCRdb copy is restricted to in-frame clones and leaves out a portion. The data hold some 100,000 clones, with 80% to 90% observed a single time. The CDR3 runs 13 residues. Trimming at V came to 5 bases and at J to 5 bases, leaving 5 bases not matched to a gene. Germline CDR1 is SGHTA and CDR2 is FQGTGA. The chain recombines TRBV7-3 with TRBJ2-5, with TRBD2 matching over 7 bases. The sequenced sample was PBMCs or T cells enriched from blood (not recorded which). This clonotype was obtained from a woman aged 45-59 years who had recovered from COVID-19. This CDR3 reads CASSRGSQETQYF. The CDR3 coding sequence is TGTGCCAGCAGCCGCGGGAGCCAGGAGACCCAGTACTTC.